Listed below are T cell receptor beta chains from one sample, sequenced in a study of breast tumors, draining lymph nodes, adjacent tissues. TCRdb recomputed calls from the multiplex PCR reads with MiXCR, one row per CDR3 protein. The table lists some 150,000 distinct CDR3 sequences, about 34% of them singletons, with 3% to 4% in the top ten. Material for sequencing was axillary lymph node tissue. The receptors were gathered from a female donor with breast cancer. Some clones in this sample may be carry-over from other donors' samples. The CDR3 runs from the conserved cysteine through the conserved F or W. The order of the fields is J gene, V gene, clone size, CDR3 protein. Expanded clones get a size class; other rows say once, few or many, or leave the size out.

TRBJ2-7	TRBV9	many	CASSVAGGIDEQYF
TRBJ1-5	TRBV6-2/TRBV6-3	many	CASSPGAHSNQPQHF
TRBJ2-7	TRBV12-3/TRBV12-4	many	CASSFQLGSNEQYF
TRBJ2-7	TRBV6-1	.	CASRRPSLKYYEQYF
TRBJ2-7	TRBV10-3	many	CAISESVAGGYEQYF
TRBJ1-6	TRBV19	once	CASSTGDRANSPLHF
TRBJ2-7	TRBV10-3	many	CAISQGTTYEQYF
TRBJ1-2	TRBV9	few	CASSEGQGYGYTF
TRBJ2-5	TRBV24-1	.	CDTSDPSRPQETQYF
TRBJ2-6	TRBV4-1	.	CASSQDPIAGTYSGANVLTF
TRBJ1-2	TRBV10-3	.	CASQINTGANYGYTF
TRBJ2-7	TRBV7-8	many	CASSLGTVTYEQYF
TRBJ2-1	TRBV9	many	CASSVDSGRYNEQFF
TRBJ1-6	TRBV19	.	CASSRGTGENSPLHF
TRBJ1-4	TRBV20-1	many	CSVVGQLNEKLFF
TRBJ1-3	TRBV18	many	CASSPSFSGNTIYF
TRBJ2-7	TRBV7-9	many	CASSSLDGTENYEQYF
TRBJ2-7	TRBV7-2	many	CASSLAGSYEQYF
TRBJ1-6	TRBV9	many	CASSAEWTRSPLHF
TRBJ2-7	TRBV4-3	many	CASSQGTSGHYEQYF
TRBJ1-1	TRBV4-1	.	CASSKPRQENTEAFF
TRBJ1-2	TRBV24-1	.	CASSYGGQTSVGYTF
TRBJ2-3	TRBV10-1	many	CASSESKGLAWGTQYF
TRBJ2-6	TRBV20-1	once	CSATGLGTDTQLLGPNVLTF
TRBJ1-2	TRBV5-1	few	CASSLTGTGGGYTF
TRBJ2-7	TRBV19	many	CASSIAGTDSYEQYF
TRBJ1-4	TRBV20-1	.	CSARGLAGGYNEKLFF